The 26 T cell receptor beta chains given below trace back to one sample, sequenced in a study of blood T cells in healthy people across ages (dated by TCRdb to about 2015). The library was prepared using 5' RACE. Sequencing was carried out with an Illumina HiSeq 2500. A second PCR of about 7 to 12 cycles was performed with a sample-barcoded 5' primer and a J-beta primer mix. TCRdb redid the processing of the public reads, applying fastp at Q25 and MiXCR, and retained in-frame beta chains. CDR3 protein sequences are deduplicated, and each keeps its most common genes and DNA. This sample holds 600,000 or so distinct CDR3 sequences; about 30% were observed only once. The top ten clonotypes cover less than 20% of the sample. Sequencing was performed on blood. Source of these receptors: a woman older than 75 in good health.

In this sample, this clonotype turned up a few times. A much larger clone differs by one base, so this may be a read error. The chain links TRBV2 to TRBJ2-3; TRBD1 or TRBD2 may be the D gene (5 bases each). The CDR3 covers 13 residues. Per germline, CDR1 SNHLY and CDR2 FYNNEI. The V gene lost 6 bases and the J gene lost 2 bases, with 9 bases spanning the gap. CDR3 in DNA: TGTGCCAGCAGGGTGGGGGTCACAGATACGCAGTATTTT. This sequence encodes CASRVGVTDTQYF.

The chain combines TRBV28 with TRBJ2-7; maybe TRBD2 (7 bases). CDR3 length equals 13 residues. CDR1 and CDR2 (germline): MDHEN, SYDVKM. The V end lost 7 bases, the J end lost 4 bases, and 14 bases lay between the germline ends. In DNA, the CDR3 is TGTGCCAGCATAGGGGGGGGCCGTTACGAGCAGTACTTC. Encoded protein: CASIGGGRYEQYF.

With respect to this clonotype: This may arise from a read error, as a much more abundant clone is one base away. This chain joins TRBV20-1 and TRBJ2-7; D unresolved. Germline values: CDR1 DFQATT, CDR2 SNEGSKA (reference sequence). The CDR3 spans 12 residues. CDR3 DNA: TGCAGGGCCTTCTTGGACGGGTTCGAGCAGTACTTC. Translated: CRAFLDGFEQYF.

This clonotype was seen many times. This chain connects TRBV29-1 to TRBJ2-1, with D possibly TRBD2 on 5 matching bases. The germline V gene has CDR1 SQVTM and CDR2 ANQGSEA. This CDR3 contains 13 residues. Trimming took off 3 bases at V and 5 bases at J, with 11 bases between the two ends. The CDR3 DNA follows: TGCAGCGTTGACGCGGTCGGGAACAATGAGCAGTTCTTC. Protein product: CSVDAVGNNEQFF.

In this sample, this clonotype turned up many times. The chain links TRBV2 to TRBJ2-4; 8 nucleotides match TRBD1. The CDR3 is made up of 15 amino acids. Germline V gene lookup returns CDR1 SNHLY and CDR2 FYNNEI. V lost 6 bases and J lost 6; bases outside the gene matches: 10. CDR3 in DNA: TGTGCCAGCAGGGATGCCAGGGGGCGCGGAAACATTCAGTACTTC. Translated: CASRDARGRGNIQYF. Full variable domain (missing parts from reference TRBV2 and TRBJ2-4): EPEVTQTPSHQVTQMGQEVILRCVPISNHLYFYWYRQILGQKVEFLVSFYNNEISEKSEIFDDQFSVERPDGSNFTLKIRSTKLEDSAMYFCASRDARGRGNIQYFGAGTRLSVL.

The V and J genes are TRBV10-3 and TRBJ2-5, with D tentatively TRBD1 (6 bases). The V and J ends lost 0 bases and 11 bases respectively, with 22 bases between them. Germline CDR1 ENHRY, CDR2 SYGVKD. CDR3 size: 16 residues. The CDR3 nucleotides read TGTGCCATCAGTGAGTCGACAAGAGAACAGGGTCGAAAGCAGTACTTC. Protein sequence: CAISESTREQGRKQYF.

The CDR3 protein is CASSSSGNYNEQFF. The CDR3 DNA sequence: TGTGCCAGCAGCTCTAGCGGGAACTACAATGAGCAGTTCTTC. The rearrangement uses TRBV7-9 and TRBJ2-1, with 9 bases identical to TRBD2. CDR3 length: 14 amino acids. Germline trimming cut 4 bases from V and 3 bases from J; bases unmatched to any gene: 1. Germline CDR1 SEHNR, CDR2 FQNEAQ (reference sequence).

This clonotype came up a few times. V is TRBV10-3 and J is TRBJ2-5; 9 bases align to TRBD2. Germline assignment: CDR1 ENHRY and CDR2 SYGVKD. CDR3 length equals 16 residues. Trimming took 0 bases from V and 11 from J; bases not matched to a gene: 13. The CDR3 loop reads CAISESGGGALNEQYF. The CDR3 coding sequence is TGTGCCATCAGTGAGTCGGGCGGGGGGGCTCTCAATGAGCAGTACTTC.

This clonotype was counted ten times or more. The J gene is TRBJ2-3, the V gene TRBV5-4; either TRBD1 or TRBD2 may supply D (6 bases each). CDR3 length: 15 residues. The germline V gene has CDR1 SGHNT and CDR2 YYREEE (reference sequence). The ends were cut back, 3 bases at V and 6 bases at J, with 17 bases in the middle. CDR3 nucleotide sequence: TGTGCCAGCAGCTCTCCGGGACCGGGGGCTGATACGCAGTATTTT. Translation: CASSSPGPGADTQYF.

The rearrangement links TRBV6-1 to TRBJ2-5; maybe TRBD2 (6 bases). Germline assignment: CDR1 MNHNS and CDR2 SASEGT. The CDR3 contains 12 residues. Trimming removed 4 bases from V and 11 bases from J, with 14 bases in between. The CDR3 DNA reads as TGTGCCAGCAGTGGAGCCTGGGGGGAGCAGTACTTC. Amino acids: CASSGAWGEQYF.

This clonotype was recorded at least ten times. The chain recombines TRBV7-2 with TRBJ2-3; maybe TRBD2 (6 bases). From germline, CDR1 is SGHTA and CDR2 FQGNSA. The CDR3 has 15 residues. V was pared by 5 bases and J by 1 base, with 13 bases between. The CDR3 is CASSPGLVGTDTQYF. The CDR3 DNA sequence: TGTGCCAGCAGCCCGGGACTGGTGGGCACAGATACGCAGTATTTT.

This clonotype came up a few times. The chain has TRBV5-6 and TRBJ1-1; 7 nucleotides line up with TRBD1. The V and J ends lost 4 bases and 6 bases, in that order; junction bases with no gene match: 9. The CDR3 totals 14 residues. Per the germline V gene, CDR1 is SGHDT and CDR2 is YYEEEE. The CDR3 nucleotides read TGTGCCAGCAGCCTCCCGACAGGGATCGCTGAAGCTTTCTTT. Translation: CASSLPTGIAEAFF.

The chain has TRBV7-2 and TRBJ1-2; D is possibly TRBD1 (5 bases). CDR3 size: 12 residues. The V end was cut by 10 bases, the J end by 8 bases, with 17 bases between. In germline, CDR1 is SGHTA, CDR2 FQGNSA. The CDR3, as DNA: TGTGCCACCCAGTTAGGGACTGGAGGCTACACCTTC. Translated, it gives CATQLGTGGYTF.

Concerning this clonotype: One end of the junction does not line up with germline, which may come from a read error. V and J are TRBV4-2 and TRBJ2-1, with 11 bases fitting TRBD2. CDR3 length equals 16 residues. CDR1 is LGHNA and CDR2 is YNFKEQ in the germline V gene. CDR3 bases: TGTGCCAGCAGCCAAGGGGGGACTAGCGGCTACAATGAGCGGTTCTTC. This gives the protein CASSQGGTSGYNERFF.

This clonotype was seen a single time. V usage is TRBV7-6 and J usage is TRBJ2-1; possible D gene TRBD2, 7 bases. The ends were cut back, 4 bases at V and 3 bases at J, with 16 bases in the middle. Germline CDR1 is SGHVS and CDR2 is FNYEAQ. The CDR3 has 16 amino acids. CDR3 in DNA: TGTGCCAGCAGCTCCCCGGGGAGGGGGGTCTACAATGAGCAGTTCTTC. Amino acids: CASSSPGRGVYNEQFF. The complete variable domain, with remaining parts taken from reference TRBV7-6 and TRBJ2-1, reads GAGVSQSPRYKVTKRGQDVALRCDPISGHVSLYWYRQALGQGPEFLTYFNYEAQQDKSGLPNDRFSAERPEGSISTLTIQRTEQRDSAMYRCASSSPGRGVYNEQFFGPGTRLTVL.

At least ten counts were recorded for this clonotype. This may be a read error, as it is one base from a much larger clone. The V and J genes are TRBV29-1 and TRBJ2-1; D remains ambiguous. The DNA matches TRBJ2-7 better at its end, which makes the J call doubtful. In germline, CDR1 is SQVTM, CDR2 ANQGSEA. This CDR3 comprises 14 residues. The CDR3 loop reads CSVVSPASYNEQYF. In DNA, the CDR3 is TGCAGCGTTGTATCCCCCGCCTCCTACAATGAGCAGTACTTC.

This clonotype was observed at least ten times. This chain connects TRBV7-2 to TRBJ2-3, with a possible D match to TRBD1 (6 bases). CDR1 is SGHTA, CDR2 FQGNSA, per germline. With 0 bases removed from V and 3 bases from J, the gap between germline ends came to 13 bases. The CDR3 runs 16 residues. CDR3 nucleotides: TGTGCCAGCAGCTTAGCACTCCAGGGGCCAACAGATACGCAGTATTTT. It encodes CASSLALQGPTDTQYF. Complete variable domain (other parts from reference TRBV7-2 and TRBJ2-3): GAGVSQSPSNKVTEKGKDVELRCDPISGHTALYWYRQSLGQGLEFLIYFQGNSAPDKSGLPSDRFSAERTGGSVSTLTIQRTQQEDSAVYLCASSLALQGPTDTQYFGPGTRLTVL.

This clonotype occurred once. The chain employs TRBV20-1 and TRBJ2-4; 9 nucleotides line up with TRBD2. CDR1 and CDR2 from the germline V gene are DFQATT and SNEGSKA (reference sequence). The CDR3 length is 15 residues. Trimming took 1 base from V and 0 from J; bases not matched to a gene: 1. The CDR3 nucleotides read TGCAGTGCTAGAGCTAGCGGGATAGCCAAAAACATTCAGTACTTC. Translated: CSARASGIAKNIQYF.

This clonotype was observed once. This chain uses TRBV5-1 with TRBJ1-2, with D unclear. Trimming cost V 4 bases and J 2 bases, with 6 bases left between them. Germline V gives CDR1 SGHRS, CDR2 YFSETQ. This CDR3 has 12 residues. The CDR3 sequence is CASSPKNYGYTF. The DNA for the CDR3 is TGCGCCAGCAGCCCGAAAAACTATGGCTACACCTTC.

This clonotype was found a few times. The gene calls are TRBV18 and TRBJ1-6; D uncertain. Germline CDR1 and CDR2: KGHSH and LQKENI. The CDR3 contains 17 residues. V lost 5 bases, J lost 5 bases, and 19 bases lay in between. The CDR3 coding sequence is TGTGCCAGCTCATCCCGGACCGCGGCGGACCATAATTCACCCCTCCACTTT. Amino acids: CASSSRTAADHNSPLHF.

The rearrangement joins TRBV4-3 to TRBJ1-2; D not certain. The CDR3 has 12 residues. Deletions cut 0 bases from V and 8 bases from J, with 7 bases between. CDR1 is LGHNA and CDR2 is YSLEER in the germline V gene. CDR3 loop: CASSQEGLGYTF. The CDR3 DNA follows: TGCGCCAGCAGCCAAGAGGGCTTAGGCTACACCTTC.

A note on this clonotype: This could be a read error, since a much larger clone is one nucleotide away. The CDR3 sequence: CASRERGSGTQYF. DNA for the CDR3: TGTGCCAGCAGGGAACGGGGAAGTGGGACCCAGTACTTC. The chain recombines TRBV25-1 with TRBJ2-7; D perhaps matches TRBD2 (5 bases). The J call may be faulty, since TRBJ2-5 better matches the DNA end. Germline V lookup: CDR1 MGHDK, CDR2 SYGVNS. The CDR3 runs to 13 residues.

A remark on this clonotype: Since a much larger clone is just one base distant, this may be a read error. The chain has TRBV6-2 or TRBV6-3 and TRBJ2-5, with D perhaps TRBD1 (5 bases). The CDR3 extends over 12 amino acids. The V gene's germline CDR1 is MNHEY and CDR2 SVGEGT. CDR3 nucleotide sequence: TGTGCCAGCAGTCAGACAGTTTTTCTCCCGGACTTC. Its translation is CASSQTVFLPDF.

The rearrangement uses TRBV5-1 and TRBJ2-3, with 9 bases identical to TRBD2. The germline gives CDR1 SGHRS, CDR2 YFSETQ. The CDR3 totals 16 residues. V lost 3 bases to trimming and J lost 3 bases; unmatched junction nucleotides: 8. CDR3 amino acids: CASSSGASGVTDTQYF. CDR3 in DNA: TGCGCCAGCAGCTCAGGGGCTAGCGGGGTGACAGATACGCAGTATTTT.

The chain uses TRBV7-2 and TRBJ2-1; either TRBD1 or TRBD2 may fit D (5 bases each). The closer fit of TRBJ2-7 to the DNA end suggests the J call may be wrong. Germline CDR1 reads SGHTA; CDR2 reads FQGNSA. CDR3 length: 17 residues. The CDR3 here is CASRPSRQWGSYNEQYF. Written as DNA, the CDR3 is TGTGCCAGCAGACCTAGCCGGCAGTGGGGCTCCTACAATGAGCAGTACTTC.

This clonotype was seen at least ten times. V is TRBV20-1 and J is TRBJ1-5; weak D call: TRBD1 (6 bases). V was pared by 5 bases and J by 0 bases, with 11 bases between. Germline CDR1 reads DFQATT; CDR2 reads SNEGSKA (reference sequence). This CDR3 has 14 amino acids. CDR3 nucleotides: TGCAGTGCTGCGGACAGCGATAGCAATCAGCCCCAGCATTTT. It translates to CSAADSDSNQPQHF.